A selection of T cell receptor beta chains follows, all from one sample in a study of blood T cell repertoires in COVID-19. TCRdb's table, derived via immunoSEQ multiplex PCR, lists solely in-frame clones and lacks some. The repertoire has roughly 28,000 clones, 80% to 90% of them found once; the top ten carry about 51%. What was sequenced was peripheral blood. These receptor sequences come from a human donor with acute or convalescent COVID-19. The donor label of this sample is uncertain. CDR3s include the opening cysteine and the closing phenylalanine or tryptophan. The D gene is left open where the match is weak. Rows give clone size only sometimes, using once, few, many, or a class for an expanded clone.

J gene: TRBJ2-5
V gene: TRBV3-1/TRBV3-2
clone size: .
D gene: TRBD2
CDR3 protein: CASSPGTSGNQETQYF
CDR3 DNA: TGTGCCAGCAGCCCCGGGACTAGCGGCAACCAAGAGACCCAGTACTTC

J gene: TRBJ1-1
V gene: TRBV12-3/TRBV12-4
clone size: .
D gene: .
CDR3 protein: CASRTDTPREAFF
CDR3 DNA: TGTGCCAGCAGGACGGACACTCCTCGTGAAGCTTTCTTT

J gene: TRBJ1-6
V gene: TRBV9
clone size: .
D gene: .
CDR3 protein: CASSPLGGDSPLHF
CDR3 DNA: TGTGCCAGCAGCCCCCTGGGTGGAGATTCACCCCTCCACTTT

J gene: TRBJ2-3
V gene: TRBV5-4
clone size: few
D gene: .
CDR3 protein: CASSLVQTPDTQYF
CDR3 DNA: TGTGCCAGCAGCTTGGTACAGACCCCCGATACGCAGTATTTT

J gene: TRBJ2-7
V gene: TRBV11-3
clone size: .
D gene: TRBD1
CDR3 protein: CASSPRTGRYEQYF
CDR3 DNA: TGTGCCAGCAGCCCGCGGACAGGGAGGTACGAGCAGTACTTC

J gene: TRBJ2-7
V gene: TRBV7-2
clone size: .
D gene: TRBD2
CDR3 protein: CASSLGPSGRAYEQYF
CDR3 DNA: TGTGCCAGCAGCTTAGGGCCTAGCGGGAGGGCCTACGAGCAGTACTTC

J gene: TRBJ1-5
V gene: TRBV12-3/TRBV12-4
clone size: .
D gene: .
CDR3 protein: CASSWDKDQPQHF
CDR3 DNA: TGTGCCAGCAGCTGGGACAAGGATCAGCCCCAGCATTTT

J gene: TRBJ2-7
V gene: TRBV13
clone size: once
D gene: TRBD1
CDR3 protein: CASARDRVTYEQYF
CDR3 DNA: TGTGCCAGCGCCCGGGACAGGGTTACCTACGAGCAGTACTTC

J gene: TRBJ2-7
V gene: TRBV5-6
clone size: .
D gene: .
CDR3 protein: CASSFRGVGAYEQYF
CDR3 DNA: TGTGCCAGCAGCTTTCGCGGGGTCGGTGCGTACGAGCAGTACTTC

J gene: TRBJ2-1
V gene: TRBV5-6
clone size: .
D gene: TRBD2
CDR3 protein: CASSLRNPGGAINNEQFF
CDR3 DNA: TGTGCCAGCAGCTTGAGGAACCCCGGGGGGGCTATTAACAATGAGCAGTTCTTC

J gene: TRBJ1-5
V gene: TRBV30
clone size: .
D gene: .
CDR3 protein: CAWSEGLGNQPQHF
CDR3 DNA: TGTGCCTGGAGTGAGGGGCTGGGCAATCAGCCCCAGCATTTT

J gene: TRBJ2-1
V gene: TRBV18
clone size: .
D gene: TRBD1
CDR3 protein: CASSPPSTGGNEQFF
CDR3 DNA: TGTGCCAGCTCACCTCCTAGCACAGGGGGCAATGAGCAGTTCTTC

J gene: TRBJ1-2
V gene: TRBV7-2
clone size: .
D gene: TRBD1
CDR3 protein: CASSLARTGTYGYTF
CDR3 DNA: TGTGCCAGCAGCTTAGCTAGGACAGGGACATATGGCTACACCTTC

J gene: TRBJ1-1
V gene: TRBV6-5
clone size: once
D gene: TRBD1
CDR3 protein: CASKYTGGRPEAFF
CDR3 DNA: TGTGCCAGCAAATATACAGGGGGCCGACCTGAAGCTTTCTTT

J gene: TRBJ2-4
V gene: TRBV5-1
clone size: .
D gene: .
CDR3 protein: CASSSPSTGNIQYF
CDR3 DNA: TGCGCCAGCAGCTCACCATCCACCGGAAACATTCAGTACTTC

J gene: TRBJ2-5
V gene: TRBV19
clone size: .
D gene: TRBD2
CDR3 protein: CASSIMAGGETQYF
CDR3 DNA: TGTGCCAGTAGTATCATGGCGGGAGGAGAGACCCAGTACTTC

J gene: TRBJ1-1
V gene: TRBV29-1
clone size: .
D gene: TRBD1
CDR3 protein: CSVEGPGTGNTEAFF
CDR3 DNA: TGCAGCGTTGAAGGGCCCGGGACAGGGAACACTGAAGCTTTCTTT

J gene: TRBJ2-1
V gene: TRBV2
clone size: .
D gene: .
CDR3 protein: CASSELRDNEQFF
CDR3 DNA: TGTGCCAGCAGTGAGCTAAGAGACAATGAGCAGTTCTTC

J gene: TRBJ1-1
V gene: TRBV21-1
clone size: .
D gene: .
CDR3 protein: CASSKGQGGLDTEAFF
CDR3 DNA: TGTGCCAGCAGCAAGGGACAGGGAGGACTTGACACTGAAGCTTTCTTT

J gene: TRBJ1-1
V gene: TRBV10-1
clone size: few
D gene: TRBD1
CDR3 protein: CASSPKQGNFYSEAFF
CDR3 DNA: TGCGCCAGCAGCCCCAAACAGGGGAACTTTTACTCTGAAGCTTTCTTT

J gene: TRBJ2-4
V gene: TRBV6-1
clone size: .
D gene: .
CDR3 protein: CASSVAMMTDLAKNIQYF
CDR3 DNA: TGTGCCAGCAGTGTAGCCATGATGACCGACTTAGCCAAAAACATTCAGTACTTC

J gene: TRBJ2-7
V gene: TRBV21-1
clone size: .
D gene: .
CDR3 protein: CASSLGRVAYEQYF
CDR3 DNA: TGTGCCAGCAGCCTAGGGAGGGTCGCGTACGAGCAGTACTTC

J gene: TRBJ2-1
V gene: TRBV10-1
clone size: .
D gene: TRBD2
CDR3 protein: CASSEWASGRNEQFF
CDR3 DNA: TGCGCCAGCAGTGAGTGGGCTAGCGGGAGAAATGAGCAGTTCTTC

J gene: TRBJ2-1
V gene: TRBV9
clone size: .
D gene: TRBD2
CDR3 protein: CASSVLTSVYNEQFF
CDR3 DNA: TGTGCCAGCAGCGTACTTACTAGCGTCTACAATGAGCAGTTCTTC

J gene: TRBJ1-5
V gene: TRBV5-1
clone size: .
D gene: TRBD1
CDR3 protein: CASSLGGGAGQPQHF
CDR3 DNA: TGCGCCAGCAGCTTGGGAGGGGGCGCCGGTCAGCCCCAGCATTTT

J gene: TRBJ2-7
V gene: TRBV3-1/TRBV3-2
clone size: few
D gene: TRBD2
CDR3 protein: CASSQDRREGREQYF
CDR3 DNA: TGTGCCAGCAGCCAAGATCGTCGGGAGGGGAGAGAGCAGTACTTC

J gene: TRBJ2-7
V gene: TRBV15
clone size: .
D gene: TRBD2
CDR3 protein: CATSSGRLAGGIEEQYF
CDR3 DNA: TGTGCCACCAGCAGTGGCAGACTAGCGGGAGGGATCGAAGAGCAGTACTTC

J gene: TRBJ1-2
V gene: TRBV7-2
clone size: .
D gene: .
CDR3 protein: CASSPPGHQGYGYTF
CDR3 DNA: TGTGCCAGCAGCCCCCCGGGACACCAGGGGTATGGCTACACCTTC

J gene: TRBJ2-7
V gene: TRBV7-6
clone size: .
D gene: TRBD1
CDR3 protein: CASSLGQGLAYEQYF
CDR3 DNA: TGTGCCAGCAGCTTAGGACAGGGATTGGCCTACGAGCAGTACTTC

J gene: TRBJ2-7
V gene: TRBV7-9
clone size: .
D gene: TRBD2
CDR3 protein: CASSRTSGPYEQYF
CDR3 DNA: TGTGCCAGCAGCAGGACTAGCGGGCCCTACGAGCAGTACTTC

J gene: TRBJ1-2
V gene: TRBV10-3
clone size: few
D gene: .
CDR3 protein: CAISARTESYTF
CDR3 DNA: TGTGCCATCAGTGCCCGGACAGAAAGCTACACCTTC

J gene: TRBJ2-7
V gene: TRBV19
clone size: .
D gene: TRBD2
CDR3 protein: CASSRLAGGPKEQYF
CDR3 DNA: TGTGCCAGTAGTAGACTAGCGGGAGGGCCTAAAGAGCAGTACTTC

J gene: TRBJ2-7
V gene: TRBV3-1/TRBV3-2
clone size: .
D gene: .
CDR3 protein: CASSQQVGYEQYF
CDR3 DNA: TGTGCCAGCAGCCAACAGGTTGGGTACGAGCAGTACTTC

J gene: TRBJ1-5
V gene: TRBV27
clone size: .
D gene: .
CDR3 protein: CASSFSRDNSNQPQHF
CDR3 DNA: TGTGCCAGCAGTTTTAGCAGGGACAATAGCAATCAGCCCCAGCATTTT

J gene: TRBJ1-2
V gene: TRBV7-2
clone size: .
D gene: TRBD1
CDR3 protein: CASTWTGDSPGYTF
CDR3 DNA: TGTGCCAGCACCTGGACAGGGGACAGCCCTGGCTACACCTTC

J gene: TRBJ2-5
V gene: TRBV11-1
clone size: .
D gene: TRBD2
CDR3 protein: CASSLGPGGTRETQYF
CDR3 DNA: TGTGCCAGCAGCTTAGGTCCGGGAGGAACGAGAGAGACCCAGTACTTC

J gene: TRBJ2-3
V gene: TRBV2
clone size: medium-sized
D gene: TRBD2
CDR3 protein: CASRDWDYTDTQYF
CDR3 DNA: TGTGCCAGCAGGGACTGGGACTACACAGATACGCAGTATTTT

J gene: TRBJ2-3
V gene: TRBV5-1
clone size: .
D gene: TRBD2
CDR3 protein: CASSLAGLAFPTDTQYF
CDR3 DNA: TGCGCCAGCAGCTTGGCCGGACTAGCGTTCCCCACAGATACGCAGTATTTT

J gene: TRBJ2-2
V gene: TRBV6-1
clone size: .
D gene: TRBD2
CDR3 protein: CASSVLAGAVPGELFF
CDR3 DNA: TGTGCCAGCAGTGTTCTAGCGGGGGCCGTCCCCGGGGAGCTGTTTTTT

J gene: TRBJ1-1
V gene: TRBV3-1/TRBV3-2
clone size: .
D gene: .
CDR3 protein: CASSQASAHSGAFF
CDR3 DNA: TGTGCCAGCAGCCAAGCGTCGGCCCATTCGGGAGCTTTCTTT

J gene: TRBJ2-7
V gene: TRBV18
clone size: .
D gene: TRBD2
CDR3 protein: CASSPPSGRAYEQYF
CDR3 DNA: TGTGCCAGCTCACCACCGAGCGGGAGGGCCTACGAGCAGTACTTC

J gene: TRBJ1-1
V gene: TRBV24-1
clone size: .
D gene: .
CDR3 protein: CATSDPRRAEAFF
CDR3 DNA: TGTGCCACCAGTGATCCTCGACGGGCTGAAGCTTTCTTT

J gene: TRBJ2-4
V gene: TRBV19
clone size: .
D gene: TRBD2
CDR3 protein: CASSIDRVSGGQIAKNIQYF
CDR3 DNA: TGTGCCAGTAGTATAGATCGGGTTAGCGGGGGGCAGATAGCCAAAAACATTCAGTACTTC

J gene: TRBJ2-5
V gene: TRBV6-2/TRBV6-3
clone size: .
D gene: TRBD2
CDR3 protein: CASSYPNVGLARSGPQYF
CDR3 DNA: TGTGCCAGCAGTTACCCCAATGTGGGACTAGCGAGGAGTGGGCCCCAGTACTTC

J gene: TRBJ1-1
V gene: TRBV4-1
clone size: many
D gene: .
CDR3 protein: CASSPRIEENTEAFF
CDR3 DNA: TGCGCCAGCAGCCCAAGAATAGAGGAGAACACTGAAGCTTTCTTT

J gene: TRBJ2-7
V gene: TRBV5-1
clone size: .
D gene: .
CDR3 protein: CASSLRGTVYEQYF
CDR3 DNA: TGCGCCAGCAGCTTGCGGGGGACGGTCTACGAGCAGTACTTC

J gene: TRBJ1-4
V gene: TRBV4-1
clone size: .
D gene: .
CDR3 protein: CASSQDRGVSEKLFF
CDR3 DNA: TGCGCCAGCAGCCAAGATCGGGGGGTATCCGAAAAACTGTTTTTT

J gene: TRBJ1-5
V gene: TRBV7-9
clone size: .
D gene: .
CDR3 protein: CASSLSGRVDSNQPQHF
CDR3 DNA: TGTGCCAGCAGCTTAAGTGGGCGCGTGGATAGCAATCAGCCCCAGCATTTT

J gene: TRBJ2-3
V gene: TRBV7-3
clone size: .
D gene: .
CDR3 protein: CASSFQSADTQYF
CDR3 DNA: TGTGCCAGCAGCTTTCAATCGGCAGATACGCAGTATTTT

J gene: TRBJ2-7
V gene: TRBV29-1
clone size: .
D gene: .
CDR3 protein: CSVGPGGGFYEQYF
CDR3 DNA: TGCAGCGTTGGCCCCGGCGGCGGATTTTACGAGCAGTACTTC

J gene: TRBJ1-2
V gene: TRBV6-5
clone size: .
D gene: .
CDR3 protein: CASSSRGQGSYGYTF
CDR3 DNA: TGTGCCAGCAGTTCCCGTGGGCAGGGAAGCTATGGCTACACCTTC

J gene: TRBJ2-6
V gene: TRBV29-1
clone size: .
D gene: .
CDR3 protein: CSVEEPKGGSGANVLTF
CDR3 DNA: TGCAGCGTTGAAGAACCGAAAGGGGGCTCTGGGGCCAACGTCCTGACTTTC

J gene: TRBJ2-1
V gene: TRBV30
clone size: .
D gene: TRBD2
CDR3 protein: CAWSDMWFGLAGGKIYNEQFF
CDR3 DNA: TGTGCCTGGAGTGATATGTGGTTCGGGCTAGCGGGAGGTAAGATCTACAATGAGCAGTTCTTC